This T cell receptor beta chain was obtained from a study of OX40 agonist ivuxolimab in advanced cancers. The study's findings and limits: With doses of 0.1-3.0 mg/kg, partial responders showed among the lowest clonal expansion. Expanded peripheral T-cell antigen specificity went undetermined.

In regard to this clone: Its antigen remains unidentified.

Assay used: immunoSEQ multiplex PCR; TCRdb lists only in-frame clones, some missing. The table shows approximately 82,000 clones, with roughly 88% occurring only once. CDR1 and CDR2 (germline): MNHNS, SASEGT. V was cut by 3 bases and J by 0 bases, with 6 bases left in between. The CDR3 covers 15 residues. The rearrangement links TRBV6-1 to TRBJ2-6, with D hard to call. The clonotype originates from an adult with an advanced solid tumor such as melanoma, head and neck, liver or kidney cancer. Sample: CD4+ or CD8+ T cells sorted from blood, taken in a trial of the OX40 agonist ivuxolimab. CDR3 sequence reads: CASSDRFSGANVLTF. The DNA of the CDR3 is TGTGCCAGCAGTGATAGGTTCTCTGGGGCCAACGTCCTGACTTTC.